This T cell receptor (beta chain) is from a study of CD8 T cells in Susac syndrome. RNA totalling roughly 0.5 to 1 ug underwent reverse transcription with random hexamers. Across 54 Vbeta and 13 Jbeta, immunoSEQ multiplex PCR amplified TCR beta CDR3. A single record per CDR3 protein comes from TCRdb applying MiXCR to the immunoSEQ multiplex PCR reads. The sample includes about 200,000 distinct CDR3 sequences, roughly 90% of them seen just once. Material: CD8+ T cells from PBMCs. This clonotype originated in a human donor with multiple sclerosis.

CDR3 amino acids: CSAVSLAGGGDASTDTQYF. In DNA form, the CDR3 reads TGCAGTGCAGTTTCACTAGCGGGAGGTGGGGACGCGAGCACAGATACGCAGTATTTT. The V and J genes are TRBV20-1 and TRBJ2-3, with 12 nucleotides matching TRBD2. The germline gives CDR1 DFQATT, CDR2 SNEGSKA (reference sequence). The CDR3 loop spans 19 amino acids. The junction had 16 bases not matched to a gene; V was cut back by 6 bases and J by 0 bases.